This T cell receptor (beta chain) was sequenced for a study of blood T cell repertoires in COVID-19 (dated by TCRdb to the early 2020s). Some background on the complete study: Samples covering the acute and convalescent phases of COVID-19 were provided by collaborators in the United States, Italy and Spain. The material from the prospective study consisted of cDNA or gDNA derived from T cells, B-cell-depleted T cells, or PBMCs. The dataset comprised deeply sampled blood TCRbeta repertoires from subjects exposed to, actively infected with, or recovered from COVID-19. Where available, HLA class I and class II types were taken from metadata supplied by the sample provider and were not determined by assay-based typing. A de-identified subject ID, COVID-19 status, age in years and sex were almost always included in the sample metadata. The samples were drawn from two sources: the first 160 participants of the ongoing ImmuneRACE study, and 1,254 subjects contributed by 6 global collaborators. The repertoires were released in a freely available public database intended as a resource for research on the immune response to SARS-CoV-2.

Notes on this clone: Its antigen is currently not known. Base qualities are not provided; no much larger clone lies one nucleotide away.

TCRbeta CDR3 regions were amplified from genomic DNA using the immunoSEQ Assay, a bias-controlled multiplex PCR. The authors' analysis ran thus. The number of nucleated cells in each sample was estimated by amplification of reference gene primers within the assay. To quantify the absolute abundance of each unique TCRbeta CDR3 rearrangement, sequence reads were collapsed and filtered. For each sample, productive Simpson clonality was calculated as the square root of Simpson's diversity index across productive rearrangements. The clones in this table, taken by TCRdb from immuneACCESS, are in-frame only. Not every clone is retained; where verified, under half of the shortfall comes from an unresolved V gene, and the cause of the rest is unknown. V and J calls and clone size come straight from that table; D and trimming were deduced from the DNA. For this sample the table gives under 350,000 clones, of which less than 90% were detected only once. The top ten clonotypes cover about 4.9% of the sample.

A second Seattle source provided samples from volunteer blood donors who had recovered from COVID-19. Each collaborating institution followed its own protocols to collect whole blood in K2EDTA tubes. Collaborator samples were shipped for TCRbeta analysis as frozen whole blood, isolated PBMCs, or DNA extracted from either sample type. Study-wide conclusions, independent of this receptor: The quantity of clinical and demographic metadata differed by source and by participant and was supplied without curation.

The CDR3 sequence holds 15 residues, the cysteine and phenylalanine included. Only CDR3 DNA remains: 45 bases, in frame from the first base. Based on the germline V gene, the CDR1 and CDR2 sequences are SGHRS and YFSETQ. Trimmed from V: 1 base; trimmed from J: 2 bases; junction bases lacking a gene match: 3. The origin of this receptor is a man between 60 and 70 years old who had recovered from COVID-19. The chain is assembled from TRBV5-1 and TRBJ2-5; TRBD2 fits 9 bases in the junction. Material: peripheral blood. The DNA sequence reads TGCGCCAGCAGCTTGTCTAGCGGGGCTCAAGAGACCCAGTACTTC. It codes for CASSLSSGAQETQYF.